These 19 T cell receptor beta chains came from one sample sequenced in a study of T-cell reconstitution after alpha-beta-depleted transplantation in children (dated by TCRdb to the mid-2010s). Libraries came from PCR. Sequenced using an Illumina HiSeq 2500. TCR libraries were prepared with molecular barcoding, using unique molecular identifiers to normalize TCRbeta repertoire quantification. The raw public data were reprocessed by TCRdb itself: fastp quality trimming at Q25, MiXCR clonotype calling, in-frame beta chains only. Each record represents a unique CDR3 protein, reported with the most common genes and DNA among its rows. This sample is represented by about 610,000 distinct CDR3 sequences; about 10% of them were singletons. 4% of the sample belongs to the ten largest clones. Here the sequenced sample was PBMCs from the stem cell graft donor, taken from the stem cell graft. The receptors here all came from a human donor who donated a stem cell graft to a child with acute myeloid leukemia.

The V and J genes are TRBV7-9 and TRBJ2-3; TRBD2 matches at 10 bases. V gave up 5 bases and J gave up 2 bases; unmatched junction bases: 7. Germline CDR1 and CDR2: SEHNR and FQNEAQ (reference sequence). The CDR3 consists of 16 residues. DNA for the CDR3: TGTGCCAGCAGCCGGAGGACTAGCGGCCCCACAGATACGCAGTATTTT. This translates into CASSRRTSGPTDTQYF.

The rearrangement joins TRBV5-1 to TRBJ2-7; tentative D call: TRBD2 (6 bases). Germline V gene lookup returns CDR1 SGHRS and CDR2 YFSETQ. This CDR3 is built from 15 residues. V lost 9 bases, J lost 3 bases, and 22 bases lay in between. CDR3 residues: CATQPNAGPYYEQYF. The DNA for the CDR3 is TGCGCCACCCAACCCAACGCGGGGCCATACTACGAGCAGTACTTC.

V is TRBV21-1 and J is TRBJ2-4; the D segment call TRBD1 is taken from the table without a DNA check. TRBV21-1 is reported as a pseudogene. This CDR3 contains 18 residues. The CDR3 reads CASSKALRSPLAKNIQYF. In DNA, the CDR3 is TGTGCCAGCAGCAAAGCGCTAAGAAGCCCCCTAGCCAAAAACATTCAGTACTTC.

The genes are TRBV20-1 and TRBJ1-5; D is undetermined. V dropped 8 bases and J dropped 0 bases, with 11 bases sitting between them. The CDR3 length is 13 residues. Germline loops: CDR1 DFQATT, CDR2 SNEGSKA (reference sequence). The CDR3 DNA reads as TGCAGTAGGGCCTCCGATAGCAATCAGCCCCAGCATTTT. It specifies CSRASDSNQPQHF.

This clonotype has more than one count but fewer than ten. This chain links TRBV5-1 with TRBJ2-3; 8 bases map to TRBD2. From germline, CDR1 is SGHRS and CDR2 YFSETQ. This CDR3 is built from 15 residues. J was trimmed by 1 base and V by 4 bases; bases with no gene match: 5. The CDR3 loop reads CASSPAGARTDTQYF. The DNA for the CDR3 is TGCGCCAGCAGCCCAGCGGGAGCACGCACAGATACGCAGTATTTT.

The V gene is TRBV15, the J gene TRBJ2-4; 8 nucleotides align to TRBD2. In germline, CDR1 is LNHNV, CDR2 YYDKDF (reference sequence). V was clipped by 4 bases and J by 1 base; unmatched bases: 6. CDR3 size: 16 residues. The CDR3 sequence is CATSKREGLAKNIQYF. The CDR3 bases are TGTGCCACCAGCAAACGGGAGGGGCTCGCCAAAAACATTCAGTACTTC. The full variable domain, in which reference TRBV15 and TRBJ2-4 provide the parts outside the CDR3, is DAMVIQNPRYQVTQFGKPVTLSCSQTLNHNVMYWYQQKSSQAPKLLFHYYDKDFNNEADTPDNFQSRRPNTSFCFLDIRSPGLGDTAMYLCATSKREGLAKNIQYFGAGTRLSVL.

This clonotype has only a few counts. J is TRBJ1-3 and V is TRBV5-1; D not certain. The CDR3 is 16 amino acids. Germline CDR1 and CDR2: SGHRS and YFSETQ. Trimming pared 0 bases from V and 0 bases from J, leaving 10 bases between. The CDR3 protein is CASSLGSSASGNTIYF. In DNA, the CDR3 is TGCGCCAGCAGCTTGGGGTCCTCTGCCTCTGGAAACACCATATATTTT.

The V and J genes are TRBV6-2 or TRBV6-3 and TRBJ2-1; D might be TRBD2 (6 bases). The V end lost 7 bases, the J end lost 11 bases, and 24 bases lay between the germline ends. The CDR3 is 15 residues long. Germline lookup yields CDR1 MNHEY and CDR2 SVGEGT. CDR3: CASTGGNSPTIKQFF. CDR3 in DNA: TGTGCCAGCACGGGCGGGAACTCTCCTACAATCAAGCAGTTCTTC.

V and J are TRBV6-1 and TRBJ1-2; the match to TRBD1 covers 11 bases. After removal of 4 bases from V and 4 bases from J, the junction contained 8 bases not matched to a gene. The CDR3 consists of 16 residues. In germline, CDR1 is MNHNS, CDR2 SASEGT. The CDR3: CASSGWTGGKSYGYTF. The CDR3 coding sequence is TGTGCCAGCAGTGGGTGGACAGGGGGCAAAAGCTATGGCTACACCTTC.

The rearrangement links TRBV5-1 to TRBJ2-3; 8 bases line up with TRBD1. The CDR3 is 17 amino acids. V lost 2 bases, J lost 4 bases, and 12 bases stayed unmatched. Germline values: CDR1 SGHRS, CDR2 YFSETQ. This chain's CDR3 is CASSFALWRDRPDTQYF. The CDR3, as DNA: TGCGCCAGCAGCTTTGCCCTCTGGCGGGACAGGCCAGATACGCAGTATTTT. Full variable domain (missing parts from reference TRBV5-1 and TRBJ2-3): KAGVTQTPRYLIKTRGQQVTLSCSPISGHRSVSWYQQTPGQGLQFLFEYFSETQRNKGNFPGRFSGRQFSNSRSEMNVSTLELGDSALYLCASSFALWRDRPDTQYFGPGTRLTVL.

The chain joins TRBV9 to TRBJ2-1; D not certain. Trimming took 4 bases from V and 4 from J, leaving 9 bases between them. The germline V gene has CDR1 SGDLS and CDR2 YYNGEE. The CDR3 is made up of 13 amino acids. The CDR3 region is CASSPRPYNEQFF. The CDR3 region has the DNA TGTGCCAGCAGCCCTCGTCCATACAATGAGCAGTTCTTC. Full variable domain (outside the CDR3, taken from reference TRBV9 and TRBJ2-1): DSGVTQTPKHLITATGQRVTLRCSPRSGDLSVYWYQQSLDQGLQFLIQYYNGEERAKGNILERFSAQQFPDLHSELNLSSLELGDSALYFCASSPRPYNEQFFGPGTRLTVL.

The chain recombines TRBV12-3 or TRBV12-4 with TRBJ1-1, with TRBD1 matching over 7 bases. This CDR3 has 15 residues. V shed 6 bases and J 0 bases; nucleotides not matched to a gene: 7. The CDR3 sequence: CASRTWDRMNTEAFF. CDR3 in DNA: TGTGCCAGCAGGACCTGGGACAGAATGAACACTGAAGCTTTCTTT.

V usage is TRBV12-3 or TRBV12-4 and J usage is TRBJ1-1; 10 nucleotides match TRBD1. This CDR3 has 16 residues. The J segment lost 0 bases and the V segment lost 5 bases, leaving 6 bases of the junction unmatched. In DNA, the CDR3 is TGTGCCAGCAGTCCCGGACAGGGGGAATTGAACACTGAAGCTTTCTTT. Translation gives CASSPGQGELNTEAFF.

This rearrangement joins TRBV6-2 or TRBV6-3 to TRBJ2-1, with D unclear. CDR3 length equals 14 residues. Per germline, CDR1 MNHEY and CDR2 SVGEGT. Trimming stripped 5 bases from V and 4 bases from J, with 12 bases between. CDR3 residues: CASSKSVQYNEQFF. In DNA form, the CDR3 reads TGTGCCAGCAGTAAAAGCGTACAATACAATGAGCAGTTCTTC.

This clonotype was seen a handful of times. The CDR3 here is CASSYPQGHKGTEAFF. CDR3 sequence (DNA): TGTGCCAGCAGTTACCCCCAGGGGCATAAGGGCACTGAAGCTTTCTTT. The chain couples TRBV6-5 to TRBJ1-1; possible D gene TRBD1, 6 bases. The germline CDR1 and CDR2 sequences are MNHEY and SVGAGI. V lost 2 bases and J lost 4, with 17 bases in between. This CDR3 is 16 amino acids long.

This clonotype showed up just a few times. The chain employs TRBV12-3 or TRBV12-4 and TRBJ1-2, with D maybe TRBD1 (5 bases). CDR3 size: 12 residues. V dropped 6 bases and J dropped 5 bases, with 10 bases sitting between them. CDR3 in amino acids: CASSREGYGYTF. CDR3 DNA sequence: TGTGCCAGCAGCAGGGAAGGTTATGGCTACACCTTC.

The genes are TRBV29-1 and TRBJ2-3; TRBD2 matches 11 bases. Losses at the gene ends were 0 bases for V and 2 bases for J; bases not matched to a gene: 4. The CDR3 totals 16 residues. Germline V gives CDR1 SQVTM, CDR2 ANQGSEA. The CDR3 is CSVEDIAGGTTDTQYF. The DNA for the CDR3 is TGCAGCGTTGAAGACATAGCGGGAGGGACCACAGATACGCAGTATTTT.

This clonotype was seen repeatedly, ten times or more. This sequence joins TRBV29-1 and TRBJ2-5, with 10 bases identical to TRBD2. This CDR3 has 13 residues. Germline CDR1 and CDR2: SQVTM and ANQGSEA. V lost 6 bases, J lost 9 bases, and 10 bases stayed unmatched. The CDR3 DNA is TGCAGCGTAGCGGGAGGGCCAGGGGAGGCCCAGTACTTC. Translated, it gives CSVAGGPGEAQYF.

This clonotype was picked up a small number of times. The chain uses TRBV13 and TRBJ2-5; 8 bases are shared with TRBD2. Germline CDR1 is PRHDT and CDR2 is FYEKMQ (reference sequence). V lost 0 bases and J lost 1; bases outside the gene matches: 7. The CDR3 contains 17 residues. The chain's CDR3 is CASSLGPPLAAQETQYF. CDR3 DNA: TGTGCCAGCAGCTTAGGCCCTCCACTAGCGGCCCAAGAGACCCAGTACTTC.